The 24 T cell receptor beta chains presented below share a single source sample, sequenced in a study. TCRdb re-called the RT-PCR reads with MiXCR, one entry per CDR3 protein. The sample has almost 700,000 distinct CDR3 sequences, 12% to 15% seen once. Sequenced material: memory CD4+ T cells from blood. The receptors derive from a female donor in good health, serving as a healthy control.

The chain has TRBV29-1 and TRBJ2-1, with D tentatively TRBD1 or TRBD2 (5 bases each). Germline V lookup: CDR1 SQVTM, CDR2 ANQGSEA. This CDR3 is 15 amino acids long. Trimming took off 3 bases at V and 1 base at J, with 13 bases between the two ends. CDR3: CSVDRAGSSYNEQFF. The CDR3 DNA reads TGCAGCGTTGACCGCGCAGGGAGTTCCTACAATGAGCAGTTCTTC.

Only a few counts were recorded for this clonotype. The V gene is TRBV5-6, the J gene TRBJ1-2; TRBD1 aligns across 11 bases. This CDR3 is 15 amino acids long. V shed 3 bases and J 8 bases; nucleotides not matched to a gene: 9. The V gene's germline CDR1 is SGHDT and CDR2 YYEEEE. Written as DNA, the CDR3 is TGTGCCAGCAGCTCCCCAGGACAGGGGGCGGAAGGCTACACCTTC. Its protein is CASSSPGQGAEGYTF.

The V and J genes are TRBV12-3 or TRBV12-4 and TRBJ2-2, with TRBD2 matching 13 bases. The trim removed 6 bases at V and 3 bases at J, leaving 4 bases unmatched. This CDR3 has 16 amino acids. The CDR3 protein is CASSWTSGSYTGELFF. The CDR3 nucleotides are TGTGCCAGCAGCTGGACTAGCGGGAGTTACACCGGGGAGCTGTTTTTT.

This clonotype has ten or more counts. The chain links TRBV7-2 to TRBJ2-3; no reliable D call. The germline V and J ends were trimmed by 0 bases and 4 bases, with 5 bases remaining between them. The germline V gene encodes CDR1 SGHTA and CDR2 FQGNSA. The CDR3 length is 13 residues. The CDR3 protein is CASSLALPDTQYF. CDR3 nucleotide sequence: TGTGCCAGCAGCTTAGCACTCCCAGATACGCAGTATTTT.

This clonotype turned up a few times. The genes are TRBV12-3 or TRBV12-4 and TRBJ2-7; D may be TRBD1 (6 bases). Trimming removed 7 bases at V and 3 bases at J, with 19 bases between. The CDR3 is 15 amino acids. The CDR3 spells CASKAPGTSYYEQYF. The CDR3 DNA follows: TGTGCCAGCAAAGCCCCCGGGACAAGTTACTACGAGCAGTACTTC.

This clonotype showed up many times. V and J are TRBV27 and TRBJ1-5, with TRBD1 identical over 10 bases. CDR1 MNHEY and CDR2 SMNVEV come from the germline V gene (reference sequence). The length of the CDR3 is 14 residues. Trimming removed 5 bases from V and 6 bases from J; junction bases left unmatched: 4. CDR3 amino acids: CASSIRDRGQPQHF. Written as DNA, the CDR3 is TGTGCCAGCAGTATCCGGGACAGGGGTCAGCCCCAGCATTTT.

J is TRBJ2-1 and V is TRBV5-1; 8 nucleotides align to TRBD2. The CDR3 runs to 14 residues. V lost 4 bases and J lost 5; bases outside the gene matches: 5. Germline loops: CDR1 SGHRS, CDR2 YFSETQ. The CDR3: CASSEQAGDNEQFF. The CDR3 nucleotides are TGCGCCAGCAGCGAACAAGCGGGAGACAATGAGCAGTTCTTC.

In its sample, this clonotype was seen many times. The gene calls are TRBV20-1 and TRBJ1-2, with 12 nucleotides matching TRBD1. This CDR3 region has 15 residues. CDR1 is DFQATT, CDR2 SNEGSKA, per germline (reference sequence). J lost 14 bases, V lost 1 base, and 14 bases had no gene match. Here the CDR3 DNA reads TGCAGTGCTAGAGTACCTCATCGGGACAGGGGGCGGGAGACCTTC. It encodes CSARVPHRDRGRETF.

This clonotype has only a few counts. The rearrangement uses TRBV9 and TRBJ1-1, with D unresolved. Germline V gene lookup returns CDR1 SGDLS and CDR2 YYNGEE. V lost 0 bases to trimming and J lost 2 bases, with 5 bases between them. The CDR3 consists of 13 residues. The CDR3 DNA follows: TGTGCCAGCAGCGTAGAGGGCAACACTGAAGCTTTCTTT. This translates into CASSVEGNTEAFF.

This clonotype has a count of ten or more. The rearrangement uses TRBV12-3 or TRBV12-4 and TRBJ2-7; 10 nucleotides agree with TRBD2. V was pared by 2 bases and J by 6 bases, with 7 bases of the junction left unmatched. The CDR3 has 15 residues. The CDR3 is CASSLRASGSGEQYF. In DNA, the CDR3 is TGTGCCAGCAGTTTAAGGGCTAGCGGGAGCGGCGAGCAGTACTTC.

This clonotype was counted many times. The chain uses TRBV29-1 and TRBJ2-3, with D unclear. Germline values: CDR1 SQVTM, CDR2 ANQGSEA. This CDR3 has 13 residues. V was pared by 4 bases and J by 4 bases, with 12 bases between. The CDR3 DNA is TGCAGCGTTGGGATAGGGTTCCCAGATACGCAGTATTTT. Its protein product is CSVGIGFPDTQYF.

The V and J genes are TRBV7-2 and TRBJ2-1; 16 nucleotides line up with TRBD2. V lost 5 bases to trimming and J lost 0 bases; unmatched junction nucleotides: 7. Germline CDR1 reads SGHTA; CDR2 reads FQGNSA. The CDR3 has 19 residues. CDR3 sequence reads: CASSRGTSGGATSYNEQFF. Written as DNA, the CDR3 is TGTGCCAGCAGCCGCGGGACTAGCGGGGGGGCTACCTCCTACAATGAGCAGTTCTTC.

This clonotype showed up just a few times. The chain employs TRBV5-1 and TRBJ2-2; 8 bases agree with TRBD1. Trimming removed 4 bases from V and 6 bases from J; junction bases left unmatched: 8. Germline CDR1 and CDR2: SGHRS and YFSETQ. The CDR3 contains 15 residues. The CDR3 region is CASSGTGGPAGELFF. In DNA form, the CDR3 reads TGCGCCAGCAGCGGAACAGGGGGGCCGGCCGGGGAGCTGTTTTTT.

This clonotype appeared a few times. The chain links TRBV20-1 to TRBJ2-1; TRBD2 agrees at 9 bases. V was pared by 6 bases and J by 6 bases, with 12 bases of the junction left unmatched. CDR3 size: 15 residues. Germline V gives CDR1 DFQATT, CDR2 SNEGSKA (reference sequence). The CDR3 loop is CSAPKALAGLNEQFF. For the CDR3, the DNA is TGCAGTGCCCCTAAGGCCCTAGCGGGACTCAATGAGCAGTTCTTC.

This clonotype has more than one count but fewer than ten. This chain links TRBV5-6 with TRBJ1-1, with D maybe TRBD1 (5 bases). Germline lookup yields CDR1 SGHDT and CDR2 YYEEEE. There are 15 residues in the CDR3. V was pared by 4 bases and J by 1 base, with 14 bases between. The CDR3 nucleotides read TGTGCCAGCAGCCCGGTTGGGGGGGGGAACACTGAAGCTTTCTTT. Protein product: CASSPVGGGNTEAFF.

The CDR3 bases are TGCAGTGCTAGAGATACGGTCAGGGCGGACGAGCAGTACTTC. This codes for CSARDTVRADEQYF. V and J are TRBV20-1 and TRBJ2-7; perhaps TRBD1 as D (5 bases). The length of the CDR3 is 14 residues. Trimming shortened V by 0 bases and J by 5 bases, and 14 bases separated the two germline ends. Germline V lookup: CDR1 DFQATT, CDR2 SNEGSKA (reference sequence).

This chain uses TRBV9 with TRBJ2-2; 11 positions match TRBD2. Per the germline V gene, CDR1 is SGDLS and CDR2 is YYNGEE. Trimming at V came to 3 bases and at J to 6 bases, leaving 10 bases not matched to a gene. This CDR3 is built from 17 residues. The CDR3 DNA reads as TGTGCCAGCAGCGCCCGTAGCGGGGGGGCCAGCGCCGGGGAGCTGTTTTTT. It is translated as CASSARSGGASAGELFF.

This clonotype was observed a handful of times. V usage is TRBV19 and J usage is TRBJ2-1; D perhaps matches TRBD2 (6 bases). The V gene lost 1 base and the J gene lost 5 bases, with 15 bases spanning the gap. This CDR3 is built from 16 residues. CDR1 is LNHDA, CDR2 SQIVND, per germline (reference sequence). CDR3 sequence: CASSIVAAGFNNEQFF. The CDR3 DNA reads TGTGCCAGTAGTATAGTAGCGGCCGGATTCAACAATGAGCAGTTCTTC. Full variable domain (remainder filled in from reference TRBV19 and TRBJ2-1): DGGITQSPKYLFRKEGQNVTLSCEQNLNHDAMYWYRQDPGQGLRLIYYSQIVNDFQKGDIAEGYSVSREKKESFPLTVTSAQKNPTAFYLCASSIVAAGFNNEQFFGPGTRLTVL.

This chain joins TRBV20-1 and TRBJ2-1; TRBD2 aligns across 12 bases. The germline V gene encodes CDR1 DFQATT and CDR2 SNEGSKA (reference sequence). J was trimmed by 15 bases and V by 5 bases; bases with no gene match: 8. The CDR3 contains 12 residues. The CDR3 spells CSALAGGTERFF. CDR3 sequence (DNA): TGCAGTGCTCTAGCGGGAGGGACCGAAAGGTTCTTC.

This clonotype appeared many times. V usage is TRBV7-2 and J usage is TRBJ1-5, with no clear D. CDR1 is SGHTA, CDR2 FQGNSA, per germline. This CDR3 has 13 residues. Trimming pared 8 bases from V and 3 bases from J, leaving 11 bases between. The DNA for the CDR3 is TGTGCCAGCTCGTGGCAGTTCAATCAGCCCCAGCATTTT. Residues: CASSWQFNQPQHF.

The chain uses TRBV24-1 and TRBJ2-1; no clear D gene. This CDR3 contains 16 residues. Germline V gene sequence: CDR1 KGHDR, CDR2 SFDVKD. Trimming took 5 bases from V and 2 from J, leaving 15 bases between them. The CDR3 protein is CATSAGRAATYNEQFF. CDR3 in DNA: TGTGCCACCAGTGCCGGCCGGGCGGCCACCTACAATGAGCAGTTCTTC.

V usage is TRBV18 and J usage is TRBJ2-3; TRBD1 matches at 7 bases. After removal of 3 bases from V and 4 bases from J, the junction contained 7 bases not matched to a gene. The CDR3 length is 15 residues. In germline, CDR1 is KGHSH, CDR2 LQKENI. The CDR3 here is CASSPNRGGSDTQYF. CDR3 in DNA: TGTGCCAGCTCACCGAACAGGGGCGGTTCAGATACGCAGTATTTT. Full variable domain (rest looked up from reference TRBV18 and TRBJ2-3): NAGVMQNPRHLVRRRGQEARLRCSPMKGHSHVYWYRQLPEEGLKFMVYLQKENIIDESGMPKERFSAEFPKEGPSILRIQQVVRGDSAAYFCASSPNRGGSDTQYFGPGTRLTVL.

This clonotype was found many times. V gene TRBV7-2 combines with J gene TRBJ2-1; no definite D call. The CDR3 sequence is 15 residues long. V lost 2 bases, J lost 3 bases, and 11 bases lay in between. CDR1 SGHTA and CDR2 FQGNSA come from the germline V gene. CDR3 residues: CASSLSRNNYNEQFF. DNA of the CDR3: TGTGCCAGCAGCTTATCTAGGAACAACTACAATGAGCAGTTCTTC.

This chain uses TRBV27 with TRBJ1-5; no definite D call. V lost 8 bases and J lost 3, with 14 bases in between. CDR1 and CDR2 (germline): MNHEY, SMNVEV (reference sequence). The CDR3 contains 14 residues. The CDR3 DNA follows: TGTGCCAGCCGAGGGCCGATCCACAATCAGCCCCAGCATTTT. The encoded protein is CASRGPIHNQPQHF.